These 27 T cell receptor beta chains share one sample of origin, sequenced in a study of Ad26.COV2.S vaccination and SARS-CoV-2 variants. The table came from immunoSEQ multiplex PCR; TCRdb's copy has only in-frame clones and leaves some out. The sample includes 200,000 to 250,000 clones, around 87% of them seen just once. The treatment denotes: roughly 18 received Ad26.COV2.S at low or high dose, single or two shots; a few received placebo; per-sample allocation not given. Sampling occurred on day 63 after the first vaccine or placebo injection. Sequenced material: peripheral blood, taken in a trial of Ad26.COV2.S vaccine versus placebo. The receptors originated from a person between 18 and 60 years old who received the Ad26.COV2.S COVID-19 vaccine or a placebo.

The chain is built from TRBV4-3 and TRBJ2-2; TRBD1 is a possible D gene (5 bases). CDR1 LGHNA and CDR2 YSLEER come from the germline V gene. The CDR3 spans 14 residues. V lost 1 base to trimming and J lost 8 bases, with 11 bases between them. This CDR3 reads CASSQVQGMGELFF. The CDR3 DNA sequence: TGCGCCAGCAGCCAAGTTCAGGGAATGGGGGAGCTGTTTTTT.

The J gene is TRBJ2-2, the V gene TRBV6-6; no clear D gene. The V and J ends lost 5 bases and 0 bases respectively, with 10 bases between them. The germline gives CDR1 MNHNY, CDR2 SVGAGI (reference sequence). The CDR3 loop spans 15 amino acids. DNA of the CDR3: TGTGCCAGCAGTCTAGGTCCATCGAACACCGGGGAGCTGTTTTTT. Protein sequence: CASSLGPSNTGELFF.

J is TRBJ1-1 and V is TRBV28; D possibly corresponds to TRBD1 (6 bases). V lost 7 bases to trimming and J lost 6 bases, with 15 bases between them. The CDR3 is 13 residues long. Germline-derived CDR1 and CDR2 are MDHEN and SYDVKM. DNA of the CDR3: TGTGCCAGCACCCCCACAGGGATGGCTGAAGCTTTCTTT. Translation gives CASTPTGMAEAFF.

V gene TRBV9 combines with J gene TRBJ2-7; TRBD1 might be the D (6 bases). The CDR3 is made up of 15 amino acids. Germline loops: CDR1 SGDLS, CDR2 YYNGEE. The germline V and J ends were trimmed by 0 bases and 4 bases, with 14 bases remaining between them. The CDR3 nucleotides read TGTGCCAGCAGCGTAGCGGCAGGGGACACTTACGAGCAGTACTTC. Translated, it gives CASSVAAGDTYEQYF.

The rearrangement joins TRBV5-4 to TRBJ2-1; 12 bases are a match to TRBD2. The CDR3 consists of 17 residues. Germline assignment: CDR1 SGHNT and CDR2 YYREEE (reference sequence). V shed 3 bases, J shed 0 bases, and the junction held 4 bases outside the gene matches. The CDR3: CASSSTSGRPSYNEQFF. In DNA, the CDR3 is TGTGCCAGCAGCTCGACTAGCGGGAGACCCTCCTACAATGAGCAGTTCTTC.

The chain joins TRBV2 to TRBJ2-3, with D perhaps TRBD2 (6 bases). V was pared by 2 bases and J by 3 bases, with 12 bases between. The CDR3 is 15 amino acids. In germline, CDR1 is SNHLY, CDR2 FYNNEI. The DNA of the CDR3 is TGTGCCAGCAGTGAATGGGGGAGGAGAACAGATACGCAGTATTTT. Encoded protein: CASSEWGRRTDTQYF.

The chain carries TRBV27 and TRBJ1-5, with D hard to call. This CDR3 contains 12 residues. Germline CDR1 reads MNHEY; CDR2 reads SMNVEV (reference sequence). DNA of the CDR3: TGTGTCCTCGTCCATAGCAATCAGCCCCAGCATTTT. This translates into CVLVHSNQPQHF.

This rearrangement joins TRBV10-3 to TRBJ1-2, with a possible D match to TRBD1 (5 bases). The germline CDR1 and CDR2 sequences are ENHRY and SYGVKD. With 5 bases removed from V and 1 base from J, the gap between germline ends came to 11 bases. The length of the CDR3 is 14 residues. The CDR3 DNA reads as TGTGCCATCAGTTTAACAGGAGATAACTATGGCTACACCTTC. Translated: CAISLTGDNYGYTF.

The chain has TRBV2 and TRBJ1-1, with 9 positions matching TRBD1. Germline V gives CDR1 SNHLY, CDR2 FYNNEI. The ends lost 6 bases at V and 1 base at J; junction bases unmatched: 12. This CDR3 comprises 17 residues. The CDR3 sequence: CASSLGQGRLRNTEAFF. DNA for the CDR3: TGTGCCAGCAGCCTTGGACAGGGGAGGCTTCGGAACACTGAAGCTTTCTTT.

The CDR3, as DNA: TGTGCCAGTTGGGACAGATACAATGAGCAGTTCTTC. Translation: CASWDRYNEQFF. The chain combines TRBV11-2 with TRBJ2-1, with 7 bases lining up with TRBD1. The CDR3 spans 12 residues. J was trimmed by 4 bases and V by 9 bases; bases with no gene match: 3. Germline CDR1 SGHAT, CDR2 FQNNGV.

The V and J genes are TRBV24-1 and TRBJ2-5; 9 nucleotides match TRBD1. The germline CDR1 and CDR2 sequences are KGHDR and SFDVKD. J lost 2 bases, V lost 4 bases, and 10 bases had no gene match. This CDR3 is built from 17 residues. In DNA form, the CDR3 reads TGTGCCACCAGTGACACCGGGACAGGGTATTCACAAGAGACCCAGTACTTC. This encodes CATSDTGTGYSQETQYF.

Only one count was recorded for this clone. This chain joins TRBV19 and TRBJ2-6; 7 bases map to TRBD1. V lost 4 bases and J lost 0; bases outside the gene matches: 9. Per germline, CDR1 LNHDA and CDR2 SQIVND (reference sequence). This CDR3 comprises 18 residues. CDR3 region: CASSKAWTGSSGANVLTF. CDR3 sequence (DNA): TGTGCCAGTAGTAAGGCATGGACAGGAAGCTCTGGGGCCAACGTCCTGACTTTC.

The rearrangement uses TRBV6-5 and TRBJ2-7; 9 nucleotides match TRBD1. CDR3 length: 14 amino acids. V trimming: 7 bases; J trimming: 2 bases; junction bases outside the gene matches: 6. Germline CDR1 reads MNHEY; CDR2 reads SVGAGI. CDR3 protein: CASTPGTGPYEQYF. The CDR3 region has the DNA TGTGCCAGCACGCCCGGGACAGGGCCCTACGAGCAGTACTTC.

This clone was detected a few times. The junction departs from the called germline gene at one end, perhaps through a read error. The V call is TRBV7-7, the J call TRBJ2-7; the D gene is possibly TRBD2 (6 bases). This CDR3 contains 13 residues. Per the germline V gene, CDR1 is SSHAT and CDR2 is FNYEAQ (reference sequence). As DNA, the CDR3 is TGTGCTAGCAGCCACGGGACTCGCGGTGAGCAGTACTTC. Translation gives CASSHGTRGEQYF.

This chain's CDR3 is CASVLSRNQPQHF. CDR3 sequence (DNA): TGTGCCAGCGTGTTATCCCGCAATCAGCCCCAGCATTTT. The J gene is TRBJ1-5, the V gene TRBV28, with D uncertain. The V and J ends lost 8 bases and 2 bases respectively, with 10 bases between them. This CDR3 comprises 13 residues. Germline CDR1 is MDHEN and CDR2 is SYDVKM. The entire variable domain, with the rest obtained from reference TRBV28 and TRBJ1-5, is as follows: DVKVTQSSRYLVKRTGEKVFLECVQDMDHENMFWYRQDPGLGLRLIYFSYDVKMKEKGDIPEGYSVSREKKERFSLILESASTNQTSMYLCASVLSRNQPQHFGDGTRLSIL.

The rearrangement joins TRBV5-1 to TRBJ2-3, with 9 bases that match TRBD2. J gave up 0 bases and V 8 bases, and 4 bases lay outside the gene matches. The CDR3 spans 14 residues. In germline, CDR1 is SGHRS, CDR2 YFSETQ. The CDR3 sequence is CASGLAPSTDTQYF. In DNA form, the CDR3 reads TGCGCCAGTGGACTAGCGCCTAGCACAGATACGCAGTATTTT.

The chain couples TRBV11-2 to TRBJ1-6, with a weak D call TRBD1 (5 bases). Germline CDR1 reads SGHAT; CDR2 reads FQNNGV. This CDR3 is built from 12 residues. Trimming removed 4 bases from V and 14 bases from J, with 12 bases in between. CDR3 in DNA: TGTGCCAGCAGCTGGGGCAGACAGTCCCTCCACTTT. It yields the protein CASSWGRQSLHF.

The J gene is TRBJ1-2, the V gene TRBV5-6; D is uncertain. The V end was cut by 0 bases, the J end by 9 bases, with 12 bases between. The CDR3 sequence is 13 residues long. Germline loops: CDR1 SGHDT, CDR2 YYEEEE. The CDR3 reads CASSLADRSSYTF. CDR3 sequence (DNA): TGTGCCAGCAGCTTGGCCGATCGGTCAAGCTACACCTTC.

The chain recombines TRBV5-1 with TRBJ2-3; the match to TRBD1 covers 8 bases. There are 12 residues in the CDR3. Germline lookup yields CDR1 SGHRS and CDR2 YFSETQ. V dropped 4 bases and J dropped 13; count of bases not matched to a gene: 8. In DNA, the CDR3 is TGCGCCAGCAGCGGACGACAGGGGTCAAAGTATTTT. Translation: CASSGRQGSKYF.

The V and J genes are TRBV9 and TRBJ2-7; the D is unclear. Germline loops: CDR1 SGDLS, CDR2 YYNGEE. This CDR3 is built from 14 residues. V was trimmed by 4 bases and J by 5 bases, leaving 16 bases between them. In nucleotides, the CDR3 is TGTGCCAGCAGCCCCCGGGCCTTAAGCCACGAGCAGTACTTC. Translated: CASSPRALSHEQYF.

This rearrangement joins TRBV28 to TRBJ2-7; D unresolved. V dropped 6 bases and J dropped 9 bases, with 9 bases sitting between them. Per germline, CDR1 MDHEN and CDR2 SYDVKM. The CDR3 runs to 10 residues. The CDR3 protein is CASSRVGQYF. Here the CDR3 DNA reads TGTGCCAGCAGCCGGGTAGGGCAGTACTTC.

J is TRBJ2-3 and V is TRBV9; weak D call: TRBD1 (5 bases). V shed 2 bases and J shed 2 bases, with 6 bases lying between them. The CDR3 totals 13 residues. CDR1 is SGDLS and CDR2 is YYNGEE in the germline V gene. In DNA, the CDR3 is TGTGCCAGCAGCGTTGGGGCCACAGATACGCAGTATTTT. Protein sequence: CASSVGATDTQYF.

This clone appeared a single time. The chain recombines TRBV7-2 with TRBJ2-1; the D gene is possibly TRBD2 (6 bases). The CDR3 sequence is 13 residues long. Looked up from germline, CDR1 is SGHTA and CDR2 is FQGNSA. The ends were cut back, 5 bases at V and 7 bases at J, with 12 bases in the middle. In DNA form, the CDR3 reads TGTGCCAGCAGCACGGGACTCCGAAATGAGCAGTTCTTC. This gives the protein CASSTGLRNEQFF. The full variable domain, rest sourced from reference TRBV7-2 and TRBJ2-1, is GAGVSQSPSNKVTEKGKDVELRCDPISGHTALYWYRQSLGQGLEFLIYFQGNSAPDKSGLPSDRFSAERTGGSVSTLTIQRTQQEDSAVYLCASSTGLRNEQFFGPGTRLTVL.

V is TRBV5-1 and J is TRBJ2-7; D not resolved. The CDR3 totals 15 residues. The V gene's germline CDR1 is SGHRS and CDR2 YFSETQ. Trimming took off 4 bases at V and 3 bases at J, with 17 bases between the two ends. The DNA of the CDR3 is TGCGCCAGCAGCCCCGCCGACCGATCAAACTACGAGCAGTACTTC. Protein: CASSPADRSNYEQYF.

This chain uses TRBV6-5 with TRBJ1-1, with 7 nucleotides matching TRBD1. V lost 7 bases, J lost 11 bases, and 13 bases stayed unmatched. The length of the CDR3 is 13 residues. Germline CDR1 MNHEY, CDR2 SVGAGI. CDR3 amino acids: CASIQGSATRAFF. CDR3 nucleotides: TGTGCCAGCATACAGGGGAGCGCCACGCGGGCTTTCTTT.

Here the CDR3 DNA reads TGTGCCAGCAGCGTAGATGGGGCAGGGGAGCTGTTTTTT. It encodes CASSVDGAGELFF. The chain couples TRBV9 to TRBJ2-2, with D perhaps matching TRBD1 (5 bases). V lost 0 bases and J lost 8, with 8 bases in between. The CDR3 has 13 amino acids. Germline assignment: CDR1 SGDLS and CDR2 YYNGEE.

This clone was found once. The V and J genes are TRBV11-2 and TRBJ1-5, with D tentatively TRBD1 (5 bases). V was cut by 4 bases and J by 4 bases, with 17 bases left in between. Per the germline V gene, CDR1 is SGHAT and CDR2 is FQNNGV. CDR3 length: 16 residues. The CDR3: CASSSSEGMRNQPQHF. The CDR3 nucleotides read TGTGCCAGCAGCTCTTCGGAGGGGATGAGGAATCAGCCCCAGCATTTT.